These T cell receptor beta chains were read from a single sample in a study of T-cell memory formation after mild COVID-19. TCRdb itself ran the 5' RACE reads through MiXCR, one entry per CDR3 protein. The sample lists over 70,000 distinct CDR3 sequences, about 16% seen once, with 39% in the top ten. Sequencing was done on a sample of PBMCs or a T cell subset sorted from them (not recorded which). Every receptor here comes from a man younger than 35 who had mild COVID-19 (a few samples of this study predate the infection). Cell type and time point are not known. Both conserved end residues are part of each CDR3. The D gene is left open where the match is weak. Size values are once, few and many counts, or a class for expanded clones, and some rows have none.

>few|NA|TRBV6-5|TRBJ1-2
CASSWNSDGGYTF
TGTGCCAGCAGTTGGAACTCGGACGGGGGCTACACCTTC
>NA|TRBD2|TRBV2|TRBJ2-3
CASSETPSGGSTDTQYF
TGTGCCAGCAGTGAAACCCCCAGCGGGGGGTCCACAGATACGCAGTATTTT
>many|NA|TRBV25-1|TRBJ1-3
CASSPGHTGNTIYF
TGTGCCAGCAGCCCCGGCCATACTGGAAACACCATATATTTT
>NA|TRBD2|TRBV9|TRBJ2-1
CASSGTSGVVNEQFF
TGTGCCAGCAGCGGAACTAGCGGGGTCGTCAATGAGCAGTTCTTC
>few|TRBD2|TRBV4-1|TRBJ2-5
CASSQDLRGDLQETQYF
TGCGCCAGCAGCCAAGATTTGCGGGGGGATCTCCAAGAGACCCAGTACTTC
>few|TRBD1|TRBV6-2/TRBV6-3|TRBJ1-1
CASRATGAEAFF
TGTGCCAGCAGAGCAACAGGGGCTGAAGCTTTCTTT
>once|TRBD1|TRBV7-9|TRBJ2-6
CAAPGTGETGANVLTF
TGTGCCGCCCCCGGGACAGGGGAGACTGGGGCCAACGTCCTGACTTTC
>NA|NA|TRBV29-1|TRBJ1-1
CSVEDRSGNTEAFF
TGCAGCGTTGAAGATCGTTCGGGGAACACTGAAGCTTTCTTT
>NA|TRBD1|TRBV19|TRBJ2-7
CASTPRQGSQEQYF
TGTGCCAGTACCCCCCGACAGGGATCTCAGGAGCAGTACTTC
>many|TRBD1|TRBV20-1|TRBJ1-2
CSAAGQNYGYTF
TGCAGTGCAGCGGGACAGAACTATGGCTACACCTTC
>NA|NA|TRBV19|TRBJ1-1
CASSIWSGDTEAFF
TGTGCCAGTAGTATTTGGTCAGGGGACACTGAAGCTTTCTTT
>NA|TRBD1|TRBV11-2|TRBJ2-6
CASSLTRDRDDPSGANVLTF
TGTGCCAGCAGCTTAACCCGGGACAGGGACGATCCCTCTGGGGCCAACGTCCTGACTTTC
>few|TRBD1|TRBV6-2/TRBV6-3|TRBJ2-1
CASSYRTGIYNEQFF
TGTGCCAGCAGTTACCGGACAGGGATTTACAATGAGCAGTTCTTC
>few|TRBD1|TRBV7-9|TRBJ1-2
CALLDGQGERYGYTF
TGTGCCCTATTAGATGGGCAGGGGGAACGCTATGGCTACACCTTC
>many|NA|TRBV12-3/TRBV12-4|TRBJ2-1
CASSHQRGSNEQFF
TGTGCCAGCAGTCACCAGAGAGGGTCCAATGAGCAGTTCTTC
>many|NA|TRBV6-2/TRBV6-3|TRBJ2-1
CASSYYGSYNEQFF
TGTGCCAGCAGTTACTACGGGAGCTACAATGAGCAGTTCTTC
>few|NA|TRBV4-3|TRBJ1-5
CASSQDAGGQGQPQHF
TGCGCCAGCAGCCAAGATGCGGGGGGGCAGGGTCAGCCCCAGCATTTT
>few|NA|TRBV27|TRBJ2-3
CASSFQTAVYTDTQYF
TGTGCCAGCAGTTTCCAGACAGCCGTTTACACAGATACGCAGTATTTT
>NA|TRBD2|TRBV11-2|TRBJ2-1
CASRRGTSEFF
TGTGCCAGCAGGCGCGGGACTAGCGAGTTCTTC
>NA|NA|TRBV29-1|TRBJ2-1
CSVEGGDNEQFF
TGCAGCGTTGAAGGCGGAGACAATGAGCAGTTCTTC
>NA|TRBD2|TRBV7-9|TRBJ2-3
CASSSTGSGESDTQYF
TGTGCCAGCAGTTCGACCGGGAGCGGGGAGTCAGATACGCAGTATTTT
>few|TRBD2|TRBV2|TRBJ2-3
CASNLGSGGTTDTQYF
TGTGCCAGCAACCTAGGTAGCGGGGGGACCACAGATACGCAGTATTTT
>NA|NA|TRBV29-1|TRBJ1-4
CSAFRAGNEKLFF
TGCAGCGCGTTCCGGGCCGGGAATGAAAAACTGTTTTTT
>NA|NA|TRBV24-1|TRBJ2-2
CATSVAANTGELFF
TGTGCCACCAGTGTGGCGGCGAACACCGGGGAGCTGTTTTTT
>NA|NA|TRBV9|TRBJ2-7
CASSPGGRPDEQYF
TGTGCCAGCAGCCCAGGAGGTAGACCGGACGAGCAGTACTTC
>many|NA|TRBV12-3/TRBV12-4|TRBJ1-1
CASFSSGLNTEAFF
TGTGCCAGCTTTTCCTCGGGCCTGAACACTGAAGCTTTCTTT
>NA|NA|TRBV14|TRBJ2-3
CASSPRDPLSTDTQYF
TGTGCCAGCAGCCCTAGAGATCCACTAAGCACAGATACGCAGTATTTT
>few|TRBD1|TRBV5-4|TRBJ2-7
CASSLGDSRYEQYF
TGTGCCAGCAGCTTAGGGGACAGCCGATACGAGCAGTACTTC
>NA|NA|TRBV5-6|TRBJ2-7
CASSLGVRSSYEQYF
TGTGCCAGCAGCTTAGGGGTTAGGAGCTCCTACGAGCAGTACTTC
>NA|TRBD1|TRBV5-6|TRBJ2-1
CASSLGGGGPGNEQFF
TGTGCCAGCAGCTTGGGAGGGGGCGGCCCAGGCAATGAGCAGTTCTTC
>NA|NA|TRBV4-2|TRBJ2-5
CASSPPLQETQYF
TGTGCCAGCAGCCCCCCCCTCCAAGAGACCCAGTACTTC
>NA|NA|TRBV14|TRBJ2-6
CASSQDPVSGANVLTF
TGTGCCAGCAGCCAAGATCCGGTCTCTGGGGCCAACGTCCTGACTTTC
>NA|TRBD1|TRBV10-2|TRBJ1-4
CASSESGRGQKIF
TGCGCCAGCAGTGAGTCAGGGCGGGGACAGAAGATTTTT
>NA|NA|TRBV20-1|TRBJ1-2
CSARMAEANYGYTF
TGCAGTGCTAGGATGGCAGAGGCTAACTATGGCTACACCTTC
>NA|NA|TRBV13|TRBJ2-5
CASSPEGDRLTQYF
TGTGCCAGCAGTCCCGAGGGGGACCGGCTGACCCAGTACTTC
>NA|NA|TRBV11-1|TRBJ2-5
CASSERLGGGHQETQYF
TGTGCCAGCAGCGAGCGCCTCGGCGGGGGCCACCAAGAGACCCAGTACTTC
>NA|NA|TRBV3-1|TRBJ2-1
CASSQDAAEYNEQFF
TGTGCCAGCAGCCAAGATGCGGCTGAATACAATGAGCAGTTCTTC
>NA|NA|TRBV11-1|TRBJ2-2
CASSLARGLTTGELFF
TGTGCCAGCAGCTTAGCGCGTGGCCTGACAACCGGGGAGCTGTTTTTT
>NA|TRBD1|TRBV4-3|TRBJ2-3
CASSPGTGSNTQYF
TGCGCCAGCAGCCCGGGGACAGGGAGCAATACGCAGTATTTT
>few|TRBD1|TRBV5-4|TRBJ1-1
CASSTDGTGPMNTEAFF
TGTGCCAGCAGCACGGACGGGACAGGACCCATGAACACTGAAGCTTTCTTT
>NA|NA|TRBV6-5|TRBJ2-2
CASSYGDHTGELFF
TGTGCCAGCAGTTACGGGGATCACACCGGGGAGCTGTTTTTT
>NA|NA|TRBV5-1|TRBJ2-7
CASSLRGPYDEQYF
TGCGCCAGCAGCTTGAGGGGCCCCTACGACGAGCAGTACTTC
>NA|TRBD1|TRBV4-3|TRBJ1-1
CASSLGQVMKTEAFF
TGCGCCAGCAGCCTAGGACAGGTCATGAAAACTGAAGCTTTCTTT
>NA|NA|TRBV4-1|TRBJ1-1
CASSQDMGMMNTEAFF
TGCGCCAGCAGCCAAGATATGGGCATGATGAACACTGAAGCTTTCTTT
>NA|NA|TRBV6-2/TRBV6-3|TRBJ1-1
CASRLQGSRTEAFF
TGTGCCAGCAGACTACAGGGATCGCGGACTGAAGCTTTCTTT
>many|NA|TRBV7-9|TRBJ1-1
CASSKDSNTEAFF
TGTGCCAGCAGCAAAGACAGTAACACTGAAGCTTTCTTT
>NA|TRBD2|TRBV11-2|TRBJ2-3
CASSLDGLAGNKEDTQYF
TGTGCCAGCAGCTTAGACGGGTTAGCGGGGAACAAAGAAGATACGCAGTATTTT
>few|TRBD1|TRBV10-3|TRBJ1-6
CAISESEDRDNSPLHF
TGTGCCATCAGTGAGTCGGAGGACAGGGATAATTCACCCCTCCACTTT
>NA|TRBD1|TRBV6-2/TRBV6-3|TRBJ1-6
CASRSGQGVNSPLHF
TGTGCCAGCAGAAGCGGACAGGGGGTTAATTCACCCCTCCACTTT
>NA|TRBD1|TRBV14|TRBJ1-6
CASSHRSTGGRSPLHF
TGTGCCAGCAGCCACCGGAGCACAGGGGGCCGATCACCCCTCCACTTT
>few|NA|TRBV10-3|TRBJ1-2
CAIFSGGYTF
TGTGCCATCTTCAGTGGAGGCTACACCTTC
>few|TRBD1|TRBV20-1|TRBJ1-5
CSAPDRVGQPQHF
TGCAGTGCCCCGGACAGGGTTGGCCAGCCCCAGCATTTT
>few|TRBD1|TRBV12-3/TRBV12-4|TRBJ2-7
CASGQVGAYEQYF
TGTGCCTCTGGACAGGTAGGGGCCTACGAGCAGTACTTC
>NA|NA|TRBV7-2|TRBJ2-5
CASSNRGQETQYF
TGTGCCAGCAGTAACAGAGGGCAAGAGACCCAGTACTTC
>NA|NA|TRBV30|TRBJ2-7
CAWEGRAGPSSYEQYF
TGTGCCTGGGAGGGTCGAGCGGGCCCATCCTCCTACGAGCAGTACTTC